These 3 T cell receptor beta chains share one sample of origin, sequenced in a study of blood T cell repertoires in COVID-19. The table came from immunoSEQ multiplex PCR; TCRdb's copy has only in-frame clones and leaves some out. Of some 300,000 clones in the sample, 85% to 90% were seen once. The specimen sequenced was peripheral blood. These receptors were collected from a woman in her 30s with COVID-19, enrolled during active disease.

V is TRBV10-3 and J is TRBJ2-7; tentative D call: TRBD1 (5 bases). The germline V gene encodes CDR1 ENHRY and CDR2 SYGVKD. V lost 4 bases and J 0 bases, leaving 7 bases between the germline ends. CDR3 size: 13 residues. The CDR3 DNA sequence: TGTGCCATCAGTGTGGACAACTCCTACGAGCAGTACTTC. Protein sequence: CAISVDNSYEQYF.

In this sample, this clone turned up once. This sequence joins TRBV21-1 and TRBJ2-2; the D call of TRBD1 is as the table states it, not checked on the DNA. TRBV21-1 is an annotated pseudogene. The CDR3 is made up of 15 amino acids. CDR3 nucleotides: TGTGCCAGCGCTAGGGTCGGGACAAGGAACGGGGAGCTGTTTTTT. Protein: CASARVGTRNGELFF.

This rearrangement joins TRBV5-1 to TRBJ1-2; TRBD1 matches 7 bases. Per the germline V gene, CDR1 is SGHRS and CDR2 is YFSETQ. CDR3 length equals 15 residues. J gave up 1 base and V 7 bases, and 10 bases lay outside the gene matches. Here the CDR3 reads CASAPRQGNNYGYTF. As DNA, the CDR3 is TGCGCCAGCGCCCCGCGACAGGGAAATAACTATGGCTACACCTTC.